A selection of T cell receptor beta chains follows, all from one sample in a study of blood T cell repertoires in COVID-19. TCRdb's table, derived via immunoSEQ multiplex PCR, lists solely in-frame clones and lacks some. Of around 310,000 clones in the sample, roughly 90% were seen once. Sequencing input: peripheral blood. Receptors originate from a woman in her thirties or forties with COVID-19, enrolled during active disease. Both conserved end residues are trimmed from each CDR3. The order of the fields is J gene, V gene, CDR3 protein.

j_call: TRBJ1-1; v_call: TRBV2; cdr3_aa: ASMRLSAEAF
j_call: TRBJ2-1; v_call: TRBV9; cdr3_aa: ASSVGGGQDEQF
j_call: TRBJ2-2; v_call: TRBV4-1; cdr3_aa: ASSQDGTGELF
j_call: TRBJ1-6; v_call: TRBV19; cdr3_aa: ASSRGAGANSPLH
j_call: TRBJ2-5; v_call: TRBV7-9; cdr3_aa: ASSLVGATQY
j_call: TRBJ2-5; v_call: TRBV5-8; cdr3_aa: ASSSLTGGRETQY
j_call: TRBJ2-7; v_call: TRBV5-4; cdr3_aa: ASSLEASVIDYEQY
j_call: TRBJ1-1; v_call: TRBV19; cdr3_aa: ASSAAGGGRGNTEAF
j_call: TRBJ2-3; v_call: TRBV24-1; cdr3_aa: ATSESRTGGRTDTQY
j_call: TRBJ1-2; v_call: TRBV7-9; cdr3_aa: ASSLAGTGDGHGYT
j_call: TRBJ1-2; v_call: TRBV27; cdr3_aa: ASSLEGTGGLPIYGYT
j_call: TRBJ1-1; v_call: TRBV15; cdr3_aa: ATSRDRGTSMNTEAF
j_call: TRBJ2-5; v_call: TRBV6-2/TRBV6-3; cdr3_aa: ASSSFIMTSRVGETQY
j_call: TRBJ2-7; v_call: TRBV6-6; cdr3_aa: ASSPALAGNEQY
j_call: TRBJ1-2; v_call: TRBV5-1; cdr3_aa: ASSSRRGQGMANYGYT
j_call: TRBJ1-2; v_call: TRBV5-4; cdr3_aa: ASSPTSGTDTMGYT
j_call: TRBJ1-1; v_call: TRBV2; cdr3_aa: ASRHLTGDTEAF
j_call: TRBJ2-2; v_call: TRBV2; cdr3_aa: ASRDHRGTLTGELF
j_call: TRBJ1-4; v_call: TRBV5-8; cdr3_aa: ASRTGGSTNEKLF
j_call: TRBJ2-7; v_call: TRBV7-3; cdr3_aa: ASSLGLSSGYEQY
j_call: TRBJ1-6; v_call: TRBV5-6; cdr3_aa: ASSLYRGDYNSPLH
j_call: TRBJ2-2; v_call: TRBV27; cdr3_aa: ASRKGALNTGELF
j_call: TRBJ2-1; v_call: TRBV4-1; cdr3_aa: ASSQGWGQGINEQF
j_call: TRBJ2-1; v_call: TRBV7-2; cdr3_aa: ASSLAAPYPSSYNEQF
j_call: TRBJ1-2; v_call: TRBV10-1; cdr3_aa: ASSEPGQGPRGYT
j_call: TRBJ2-7; v_call: TRBV10-3; cdr3_aa: AIFNPGQGKPN